These 31 T cell receptor beta chains originate from one sample sequenced in a study of beta chain features in type 1 diabetes. Findings and caveats of the study: Shorter TCRB CDR3s, moderately but significantly so, were found in Type 1 diabetes patients in all four CD4+ subsets.

Sequenced material consisted of expressed TCRB transcripts (all of the isolated RNA was reverse transcribed). The table came from immunoSEQ multiplex PCR; TCRdb's copy has only in-frame clones and leaves some out. The table shows about 660,000 clones, with about an eighth occurring only once. Their antigen targets remain unknown. Sequencing used naive CD4+ T cells from blood. These receptors came from a man between 18 and 35 years old with type 1 diabetes.

This clone has a handful of counts. This chain connects TRBV30 to TRBJ1-2, with 7 bases identical to TRBD1. Unmatched junction bases numbered 5, after V lost 3 bases and J lost 7 bases. The CDR3 has 12 residues. The germline CDR1 and CDR2 sequences are GTSNPN and SVGIG (reference sequence). Here the CDR3 reads CAWSQGEVGYTF. The CDR3 nucleotides read TGTGCCTGGAGCCAGGGGGAGGTTGGCTACACCTTC.

In its sample, this clone was seen a few times. At one end the junction does not follow the germline gene, possibly because of a read error. The chain links TRBV5-1 to TRBJ2-5, with TRBD2 as a possible D gene (6 bases). The CDR3 is 12 amino acids. The germline V gene has CDR1 SGHRS and CDR2 YFSETQ. The CDR3 DNA sequence: TGCGCCAGCAGTTTACCGGGAGAGGCCCAGTACTTC. It codes for CASSLPGEAQYF.

This clone was observed a few times. This rearrangement joins TRBV11-3 to TRBJ2-5; D possibly corresponds to TRBD2 (5 bases). Trimming removed 2 bases at V and 0 bases at J, with 13 bases between. Germline CDR1 and CDR2: SGHNT and YENEEA. This CDR3 has 16 amino acids. This CDR3 reads CASSLSFTRDQETQYF. The DNA for the CDR3 is TGTGCCAGCAGCTTATCCTTTACTAGGGACCAAGAGACCCAGTACTTC.

In this sample, this clone turned up a few times. The chain is built from TRBV12-5 and TRBJ1-2; D might be TRBD1 (5 bases). Trimming left V 7 bases short and J 5 bases short, with 14 bases between. This CDR3 is built from 13 residues. CDR1 is LGHNT, CDR2 FRNRAP, per germline. CDR3 sequence reads: CASATGESYGYTF. Written as DNA, the CDR3 is TGTGCTAGTGCCACAGGCGAGAGTTATGGCTACACCTTC.

The table lists this clone with a few counts. V and J are TRBV28 and TRBJ1-5; TRBD1 matches 7 bases. CDR3 length: 12 residues. Germline V gene data show CDR1 as MDHEN and CDR2 as SYDVKM. This CDR3 is CLTGASNQPQHF. The DNA for the CDR3 is TGTCTCACAGGGGCGAGCAATCAGCCCCAGCATTTT.

V is TRBV18 and J is TRBJ2-5; D gene ambiguous. The CDR3 has 14 amino acids. CDR1 and CDR2 from the germline V gene are KGHSH and LQKENI. V gave up 3 bases and J gave up 1 base, with 9 bases separating them. CDR3 nucleotides: TGTGCCAGCTCACCTCAATTGGTCCAAGAGACCCAGTACTTC. Protein sequence: CASSPQLVQETQYF. The whole variable domain, filled in from reference TRBV18 and TRBJ2-5, reads NAGVMQNPRHLVRRRGQEARLRCSPMKGHSHVYWYRQLPEEGLKFMVYLQKENIIDESGMPKERFSAEFPKEGPSILRIQQVVRGDSAAYFCASSPQLVQETQYFGPGTRLLVL.

In its sample, this clone was seen a few times. This chain uses TRBV7-9 with TRBJ1-1, with D uncertain. The V gene's germline CDR1 is SEHNR and CDR2 FQNEAQ (reference sequence). CDR3 length: 14 residues. Deletions cut 4 bases from V and 0 bases from J, with 9 bases between. The DNA of the CDR3 is TGTGCCAGCAGCTCACCCCCGTTGAACACTGAAGCTTTCTTT. Encoded protein: CASSSPPLNTEAFF.

The chain links TRBV14 to TRBJ2-7; D may be TRBD1 or TRBD2 (5 bases each). V shed 3 bases and J shed 3 bases, with 12 bases lying between them. The CDR3 contains 14 residues. The germline V gene has CDR1 SGHDN and CDR2 FVKESK. The CDR3 reads CASSQGRIFYEQYF. For the CDR3, the DNA is TGTGCCAGCAGCCAGGGACGGATATTCTACGAGCAGTACTTC.

The rearrangement joins TRBV30 to TRBJ2-3; tentatively, D is TRBD2 (5 bases). The ends were cut back, 3 bases at V and 0 bases at J, with 10 bases in the middle. The CDR3 sequence is 14 residues long. Germline values: CDR1 GTSNPN, CDR2 SVGIG (reference sequence). CDR3 sequence: CAWSLGSSTDTQYF. The CDR3 DNA follows: TGTGCCTGGAGCCTAGGGAGTAGCACAGATACGCAGTATTTT.

This chain uses TRBV7-2 with TRBJ1-2; 9 bases map to TRBD1. V shed 1 base, J shed 10 bases, and the junction held 7 bases outside the gene matches. This CDR3 spans 14 amino acids. Germline assignment: CDR1 SGHTA and CDR2 FQGNSA. CDR3: CASSLVSTGGDYTF. The CDR3 nucleotides read TGTGCCAGCAGCTTAGTTTCGACAGGGGGAGACTACACCTTC.

This clone appeared a few times. The rearrangement uses TRBV11-1 and TRBJ2-3; TRBD2 matches at 10 bases. The CDR3 is 17 amino acids. V lost 5 bases to trimming and J lost 1 base; unmatched junction nucleotides: 9. Per the germline V gene, CDR1 is SGHAT and CDR2 is FQDESV (reference sequence). The CDR3 region is CASSPERGGSGTDTQYF. The CDR3 nucleotides read TGTGCCAGCAGCCCAGAGCGGGGGGGCTCGGGCACAGATACGCAGTATTTT.

This clone was picked up a small number of times. The V and J genes are TRBV25-1 and TRBJ2-6, with D unclear. Trimming removed 5 bases from V and 2 bases from J, with 4 bases in between. Germline CDR1 and CDR2: MGHDK and SYGVNS. The CDR3 loop spans 13 amino acids. The DNA of the CDR3 is TGTGCCAGCAGTACAGCTGGGGCCAACGTCCTGACTTTC. As protein: CASSTAGANVLTF.

This clone has just a few counts. The chain carries TRBV2 and TRBJ2-2; a possible D gene is TRBD1 (7 bases). Germline assignment: CDR1 SNHLY and CDR2 FYNNEI. V lost 3 bases to trimming and J lost 5 bases, with 16 bases between them. The CDR3 has 16 residues. The CDR3 DNA reads as TGTGCCAGCAGTGACAGCCCCCAGGGGGGAACCGGGGAGCTGTTTTTT. Its translation: CASSDSPQGGTGELFF.

In nucleotides, the CDR3 is TGCGCCAGCAGCCCCGACGCGGGGTCCGGGAGTATGAACACTGAAGCTTTCTTT. Its protein product is CASSPDAGSGSMNTEAFF. The chain joins TRBV4-3 to TRBJ1-1; no definite D call. The ends were cut back, 4 bases at V and 0 bases at J, with 21 bases in the middle. Germline CDR1 reads LGHNA; CDR2 reads YSLEER. This CDR3 is built from 18 residues.

The chain employs TRBV14 and TRBJ2-1, with D unclear. This CDR3 region has 12 residues. Looked up from germline, CDR1 is SGHDN and CDR2 is FVKESK. V dropped 4 bases and J dropped 13 bases, with 14 bases sitting between them. CDR3 sequence reads: CASSPSSDLQFF. The CDR3 nucleotides are TGTGCCAGCAGCCCCTCTAGTGACCTTCAGTTCTTC. The full variable domain, rest sourced from reference TRBV14 and TRBJ2-1, is EAGVTQFPSHSVIEKGQTVTLRCDPISGHDNLYWYRRVMGKEIKFLLHFVKESKQDESGMPNNRFLAERTGGTYSTLKVQPAELEDSGVYFCASSPSSDLQFFGPGTRLTVL.

This clone was seen a handful of times. The chain links TRBV25-1 to TRBJ2-3; TRBD2 aligns across 14 bases. CDR1 is MGHDK, CDR2 SYGVNS, per germline. The V and J ends lost 2 bases and 3 bases, in that order; junction bases with no gene match: 7. CDR3 length: 18 amino acids. The CDR3: CASSERRLAGGGTDTQYF. For the CDR3, the DNA is TGTGCCAGCAGTGAACGTAGACTAGCGGGAGGGGGGACAGATACGCAGTATTTT. Drawing the rest from reference TRBV25-1 and TRBJ2-3, the complete variable domain is EADIYQTPRYLVIGTGKKITLECSQTMGHDKMYWYQQDPGMELHLIHYSYGVNSTEKGDLSSESTVSRIRTEHFPLTLESARPSHTSQYLCASSERRLAGGGTDTQYFGPGTRLTVL.

This clone was seen a handful of times. The same CDR3 can be traced to other DNA sequences in this sample. The chain links TRBV5-1 to TRBJ2-1; 7 bases match TRBD1. This CDR3 contains 14 residues. Trimming removed 4 bases from V and 4 bases from J; junction bases left unmatched: 5. In germline, CDR1 is SGHRS, CDR2 YFSETQ. CDR3 loop: CASSPGTAYNEQFF. The CDR3 bases are TGCGCCAGCAGCCCCGGGACAGCATACAATGAGCAGTTCTTC.

The table lists this clone with a few counts. The chain links TRBV4-2 to TRBJ2-6; 8 positions match TRBD2. The CDR3 has 18 residues. CDR1 is LGHNA, CDR2 YNFKEQ, per germline. With 6 bases clipped from V and 1 base from J, the junction kept 11 bases outside the gene matches. The CDR3 here is CASRRIAGGLSGANVLTF. The CDR3 coding sequence is TGTGCCAGCAGAAGAATTGCGGGGGGCTTGTCTGGGGCCAACGTCCTGACTTTC.

This chain uses TRBV14 with TRBJ1-2; D unresolved. Germline V gene lookup returns CDR1 SGHDN and CDR2 FVKESK. The V and J ends lost 0 bases and 3 bases respectively, with 5 bases between them. The CDR3 totals 13 residues. This CDR3 is CASSQEPDYGYTF. As DNA, the CDR3 is TGTGCCAGCAGCCAAGAACCCGACTATGGCTACACCTTC.

This clone appeared a few times. The J gene is TRBJ2-7, the V gene TRBV27; D gene uncertain. Looked up from germline, CDR1 is MNHEY and CDR2 is SMNVEV (reference sequence). The V and J ends lost 9 bases and 4 bases respectively, with 4 bases between them. The length of the CDR3 is 9 residues. The chain's CDR3 is CARLYEQYF. DNA for the CDR3: TGTGCCAGATTGTACGAGCAGTACTTC.

The chain couples TRBV11-2 to TRBJ1-2; D may be TRBD1 (6 bases). The CDR3 has 14 residues. The germline V gene encodes CDR1 SGHAT and CDR2 FQNNGV. Deletions cut 5 bases from V and 4 bases from J, with 14 bases between. The CDR3 loop is CASSLDRRLYGYTF. The CDR3 DNA is TGTGCCAGCAGCCTCGACAGGCGCCTCTATGGCTACACCTTC.

This sequence joins TRBV19 and TRBJ1-1; 7 bases agree with TRBD1. V was pared by 6 bases and J by 0 bases, with 1 base of the junction left unmatched. The germline V gene encodes CDR1 LNHDA and CDR2 SQIVND (reference sequence). The CDR3 loop spans 13 amino acids. CDR3: CASRTGMNTEAFF. The CDR3 nucleotides read TGTGCCAGTAGGACAGGGATGAACACTGAAGCTTTCTTT.

This chain's CDR3 is CASKTGERSEAFF. CDR3 in DNA: TGTGCCAGTAAAACAGGGGAGCGATCTGAAGCTTTCTTT. V and J are TRBV19 and TRBJ1-1; 7 bases match TRBD1. Trimming removed 7 bases from V and 6 bases from J; junction bases left unmatched: 8. The germline gives CDR1 LNHDA, CDR2 SQIVND (reference sequence). There are 13 residues in the CDR3.

The V and J genes are TRBV9 and TRBJ2-2; 9 nucleotides align to TRBD1. The CDR3 runs 16 residues. Germline V gene data show CDR1 as SGDLS and CDR2 as YYNGEE. V trimming: 1 base; J trimming: 2 bases; junction bases outside the gene matches: 3. DNA of the CDR3: TGTGCCAGCAGCGTACGGACAGGGGTTAACACCGGGGAGCTGTTTTTT. Translating gives CASSVRTGVNTGELFF.

As to this clone: This sequence may be a read error, since a much larger clone differs from it by one base. V usage is TRBV7-6 and J usage is TRBJ2-7; D unclear. Germline loops: CDR1 SGHVS, CDR2 FNYEAQ. V was cut by 3 bases and J by 4 bases, with 4 bases left in between. This CDR3 has 11 amino acids. Written as DNA, the CDR3 is TGTGCCAGCAGCTTTGTGTACGAGCAGTACTTC. Its protein product is CASSFVYEQYF. The full variable domain, completed using reference TRBV7-6 and TRBJ2-7, is GAGVSQSPRYKVTKRGQDVALRCDPISGHVSLYWYRQALGQGPEFLTYFNYEAQQDKSGLPNDRFSAERPEGSISTLTIQRTEQRDSAMYRCASSFVYEQYFGPGTRLTVT.

The chain has TRBV19 and TRBJ1-1; D not resolved. The CDR3 is 14 residues long. CDR1 and CDR2 from the germline V gene are LNHDA and SQIVND (reference sequence). Trimming shortened V by 5 bases and J by 0 bases, and 10 bases separated the two germline ends. The DNA of the CDR3 is TGTGCCAGTAGTCCCGGACGGTTGAACACTGAAGCTTTCTTT. Translating it yields CASSPGRLNTEAFF. Supplemented by reference TRBV19 and TRBJ1-1, the full variable domain reads DGGITQSPKYLFRKEGQNVTLSCEQNLNHDAMYWYRQDPGQGLRLIYYSQIVNDFQKGDIAEGYSVSREKKESFPLTVTSAQKNPTAFYLCASSPGRLNTEAFFGQGTRLTVV.

The CDR3 DNA is TGCAGCGTTGTGTCTCGGGCAGCTCAAGCTTTCTTT. Protein product: CSVVSRAAQAFF. The chain has TRBV29-1 and TRBJ1-1; no reliable D call. CDR1 is SQVTM, CDR2 ANQGSEA, per germline. Trimming cost V 4 bases and J 9 bases, with 15 bases left between them. The CDR3 loop spans 12 amino acids. The full variable domain, rest sourced from reference TRBV29-1 and TRBJ1-1, is SAVISQKPSRDICQRGTSLTIQCQVDSQVTMMFWYRQQPGQSLTLIATANQGSEATYESGFVIDKFPISRPNLTFSTLTVSNMSPEDSSIYLCSVVSRAAQAFFGQGTRLTVV.

The chain joins TRBV9 to TRBJ2-1, with 10 bases identical to TRBD1. Trimming removed 3 bases from V and 2 bases from J; junction bases left unmatched: 5. Germline-derived CDR1 and CDR2 are SGDLS and YYNGEE. This CDR3 region has 16 residues. CDR3 nucleotides: TGTGCCAGCAGCGGCCGGGACAGGGGAACCTACAATGAGCAGTTCTTC. Translation gives CASSGRDRGTYNEQFF.

This clone has only a few counts. The chain couples TRBV7-8 to TRBJ2-3, with TRBD2 as a possible D gene (6 bases). The CDR3 extends over 14 amino acids. Germline assignment: CDR1 SGHVS and CDR2 FQNEAQ. Trimming removed 2 bases from V and 4 bases from J, with 10 bases in between. The CDR3 DNA is TGTGCCAGCAGCTTACTAGCGAGGGCAGATACGCAGTATTTT. As protein: CASSLLARADTQYF.

Only a few counts were recorded for this clone. The rearrangement links TRBV9 to TRBJ2-3; D gene ambiguous. Germline V lookup: CDR1 SGDLS, CDR2 YYNGEE. CDR3 size: 12 residues. Trimming removed 3 bases from V and 3 bases from J, with 5 bases in between. The CDR3 region has the DNA TGTGCCAGCAGCGCCCAGACAGATACGCAGTATTTT. It encodes CASSAQTDTQYF.

The J gene is TRBJ2-1, the V gene TRBV6-5; 7 bases line up with TRBD1. The germline CDR1 and CDR2 sequences are MNHEY and SVGAGI. This CDR3 is 15 amino acids long. V gave up 2 bases and J gave up 5 bases; unmatched junction bases: 6. CDR3 loop: CASSYQPGTDNEQFF. For the CDR3, the DNA is TGTGCCAGCAGTTACCAACCCGGGACAGACAATGAGCAGTTCTTC.